A selection of T cell receptor beta chains follows, all from one sample in a study of T cells after yellow fever vaccination. MiXCR, applied by TCRdb to the 5' RACE reads, yields one record per CDR3 protein. The table records 200,000 to 300,000 distinct CDR3 sequences, less than 9% of them present only once. The source was CD4+ T cells sorted from PBMCs, collected 15 days after the yellow fever booster vaccination. Source of these receptors: a man aged 25 to 45 who received the YFV17D yellow fever vaccine. CDR3s include the opening cysteine and the closing phenylalanine or tryptophan. D genes are given only for firm matches. Clone sizes are given selectively: once, few, many, or a class where the clone is expanded.

v_call	d_call	clone_size	cdr3_length	j_call	cdr3_nt	cdr3_aa
TRBV4-3	-	-	16	TRBJ2-2	TGCGCCAGCAGCCAGGGGACAAACAAAATAACCGGGGAGCTGTTTTTT	CASSQGTNKITGELFF
TRBV7-2	TRBD1	-	16	TRBJ2-1	TGTGCCAGCAGCTCAACAGGGACAGGGGGGTTCGGTGAGCAGTTCTTC	CASSSTGTGGFGEQFF
TRBV4-2	-	few	17	TRBJ1-5	TGTGCCAGCAGCCAAGAATTCCAGGGAAGGAGCAATCAGCCCCAGCATTTT	CASSQEFQGRSNQPQHF
TRBV20-1	-	few	16	TRBJ2-1	TGCAGTGCTAGAGATGGGCTTTCGGTCTCCTGGAATGAGCAGTTCTTC	CSARDGLSVSWNEQFF
TRBV10-3	TRBD2	-	15	TRBJ2-7	TGTGCCATCAGTGATTCCGGGACTAGAGCCTACGAGCAGTACTTC	CAISDSGTRAYEQYF
TRBV5-1	TRBD1	-	16	TRBJ2-3	TGCGCCAGCAGCCTCTCGGGCCAGGGGGCCGGAGATACGCAGTATTTT	CASSLSGQGAGDTQYF
TRBV18	-	-	16	TRBJ2-1	TGTGCCAGCTCAGCCCGACAGAGGGACACCTACAATGAGCAGTTCTTC	CASSARQRDTYNEQFF
TRBV12-3/TRBV12-4	-	many	12	TRBJ2-7	TGTGCCAGCAGGGGAAACTCCTACGAGCAGTACTTC	CASRGNSYEQYF
TRBV5-1	TRBD1	many	15	TRBJ1-1	TGCGCCAGCAGCTTGACCGGGACAGGGGGACTAGAAGCTTTCTTT	CASSLTGTGGLEAFF
TRBV7-2	-	few	16	TRBJ2-1	TGTGCCAGCAGCTTAAACCCTGGGGCAGTTTACAATGAGCAGTTCTTC	CASSLNPGAVYNEQFF
TRBV10-3	-	many	15	TRBJ2-1	TGTGCCATCAGTGGTGGTAGCGGAGCCTACAATGAGCAGTTCTTC	CAISGGSGAYNEQFF
TRBV20-1	-	-	13	TRBJ2-1	TGCGGTGCTCCCCCCCCGACTTCACCCGAGCAGTTCTTC	CGAPPPTSPEQFF
TRBV24-1	TRBD1	-	14	TRBJ1-2	TGTGCCACCAGTTCGGGACAGGGGGCTTGGGGCTACACCTTC	CATSSGQGAWGYTF
TRBV13	-	many	12	TRBJ1-1	TGTGCCAGCAGCTTACTTGAAGGGGAAGCTTTCTTT	CASSLLEGEAFF
TRBV2	-	many	14	TRBJ1-6	TGTGCCAGCAGTCAACAGGGTGCGAATTCACCCCTCCACTTT	CASSQQGANSPLHF
TRBV2	TRBD1	few	15	TRBJ2-1	TGTGCCAGCAAATATGGGACAGGGATCTACAATGAGCAGTTCTTC	CASKYGTGIYNEQFF
TRBV5-5	-	few	15	TRBJ2-1	TGTGCCAGCACCGAGGGTCCTAGCTCCTACAATGAGCAGTTCTTC	CASTEGPSSYNEQFF
TRBV4-3	-	many	13	TRBJ2-2	TGCGCCAGCAGCCATGAGATCGGCGGGGAGCTGTTTTTT	CASSHEIGGELFF
TRBV27	TRBD2	-	14	TRBJ2-1	TGTGCCAGCAGCGGGACTAGCGGGAGTCGTGAGCAGTTCTTC	CASSGTSGSREQFF
TRBV20-1	-	many	15	TRBJ2-1	TGCAGTGCTAAAAGACAGGCTGGTAGTTGGGATGAGCAGTTCTTC	CSAKRQAGSWDEQFF
TRBV20-1	TRBD2	-	15	TRBJ2-7	TGCAGTGCTAGAGATTATGGCGGGAGCTCCTACGAGCAGTACTTC	CSARDYGGSSYEQYF
TRBV19	-	few	16	TRBJ1-2	TGTGCCAGTAGTCCCCGTTATAATACCGGGGCCTATGGCTACACCTTC	CASSPRYNTGAYGYTF
TRBV18	-	few	13	TRBJ2-3	TGTGCCAGCTCACGTAACGAAGAGGGTACGCAGTATTTT	CASSRNEEGTQYF
TRBV10-3	-	-	13	TRBJ2-1	TGTGCCATCAGGCCTGGTGACTACAATGAGCAGTTCTTC	CAIRPGDYNEQFF
TRBV29-1	-	-	16	TRBJ2-1	TGCAGCGTTGGGAGTGGCGGGGTCAGCTCCTACAATGAGCAGTTCTTC	CSVGSGGVSSYNEQFF
TRBV20-1	-	many	13	TRBJ2-5	TGCAGCGCGAAGGTCAGTGGGGAGGAGACCCAGTACTTC	CSAKVSGEETQYF
TRBV12-3/TRBV12-4	-	few	15	TRBJ1-1	TGTGCCAGCAGTTTACAAGGGACGGCGAACACTGAAGCTTTCTTT	CASSLQGTANTEAFF
TRBV11-2	-	many	15	TRBJ1-2	TGTGCCAGCAGCTTCGGACGGGGACGTCAATATGGCTACACCTTC	CASSFGRGRQYGYTF
TRBV5-1	-	-	13	TRBJ1-2	TGCGCCAGCAGCCATGGACAAGACGCGGGCTACACCTTC	CASSHGQDAGYTF
TRBV23-1	TRBD2	few	16	TRBJ2-3	TGCGCCAGCAGTCAAAAAACTAGCGGGTGGGCAGATACGCAGTATTTT	CASSQKTSGWADTQYF
TRBV5-5	-	-	13	TRBJ1-1	TGTGCCAGCAGGCCTAACAGGCGCTCTGAAGCTTTCTTT	CASRPNRRSEAFF
TRBV7-8	-	few	14	TRBJ2-5	TGTGCCAGCAGCCCCCAGAGGACCGCAGAGACCCAGTACTTC	CASSPQRTAETQYF
TRBV20-1	-	few	13	TRBJ1-1	TGCAGTGCTAGCCGGGGACAGAACACTGAAGCTTTCTTT	CSASRGQNTEAFF
TRBV12-3/TRBV12-4	-	few	17	TRBJ1-6	TGTGCCAGCAGTCCGCAGGGAGGGGCTACATTTAATTCACCCCTCCACTTT	CASSPQGGATFNSPLHF
TRBV9	TRBD2	few	17	TRBJ2-1	TGTGCCAGCAGCCTCTCTCCCCAGGCTAGCGGGAGCGGGGTGCAGTTCTTC	CASSLSPQASGSGVQFF
TRBV7-2	-	few	13	TRBJ1-2	TGTGCCAGCGGCCGGGCGGATCACTATGGCTACACCTTC	CASGRADHYGYTF
TRBV18	-	few	16	TRBJ2-3	TGTGCCAGCTCACCACTCCACGAGGGTGGCACAGATACGCAGTATTTT	CASSPLHEGGTDTQYF
TRBV6-5	TRBD1	-	14	TRBJ2-7	TGTGCCAGCACTATTGACAGGGATTCCTACGAGCAGTACTTC	CASTIDRDSYEQYF
TRBV27	TRBD1	few	16	TRBJ2-2	TGTGCCAGCAGTTGGACAGGGGGCCAGAACACCGGGGAGCTGTTTTTT	CASSWTGGQNTGELFF
TRBV20-1	-	few	12	TRBJ1-4	TGCAGTGCTAAGGCGGGGGAAGGAAAACTGTTTTTT	CSAKAGEGKLFF
TRBV5-1	TRBD1	-	17	TRBJ1-2	TGCGCCAGCAGCTTGACTGGTAACGACAGGGGCAGCTATGGCTACACCTTC	CASSLTGNDRGSYGYTF
TRBV2	TRBD2	few	15	TRBJ2-2	TGTGCCACCAAGCGGGGCAGGGTGAACACCGGGGAGCTGTTTTTT	CATKRGRVNTGELFF
TRBV6-2/TRBV6-3	TRBD2	-	16	TRBJ2-1	TGTGCCAGCAGTTATTCGACGGGAGGGGTTTTAAATGAGCAGTTCTTC	CASSYSTGGVLNEQFF
TRBV5-1	-	-	17	TRBJ2-1	TGCGCCAGCAGCTTGGGGGGCGGCTCCCTCGGCAACAATGAGCAGTTCTTC	CASSLGGGSLGNNEQFF
TRBV6-5	-	many	13	TRBJ1-1	TGTGCCAGCAGCCTCGGGGGAGCTACTGAAGCTTTCTTT	CASSLGGATEAFF
TRBV20-1	-	-	12	TRBJ1-1	TGCAAGGCGGAACGGCAGAACACTGAAGCTTTCTTT	CKAERQNTEAFF
TRBV7-2	-	-	14	TRBJ2-1	TGTGCCAGCAGCTTATATGGGACAATCAATGAGCAGTTCTTC	CASSLYGTINEQFF
TRBV7-2	-	few	15	TRBJ1-5	TGTGCCAGCAGTAAGGACAAGGGGACGGATCAGCCCCAGCATTTT	CASSKDKGTDQPQHF
TRBV7-2	-	many	14	TRBJ2-3	TGTGCCAGCAGCTTAACAAGGCACACAGATACGCAGTATTTT	CASSLTRHTDTQYF
TRBV14	TRBD1	many	15	TRBJ1-4	TGTGCCAGCAGTCAGGGGGATCGGGGAGATGAAAAACTGTTTTTT	CASSQGDRGDEKLFF
TRBV9	TRBD1	-	14	TRBJ2-7	TGTGCCAGCAGCGGTACAGGGGTCGGCTACGAGCAGTACTTC	CASSGTGVGYEQYF
TRBV12-3/TRBV12-4	TRBD2	many	14	TRBJ2-5	TGTGCCAGCAGCAGTAGCGGGAGCGGGGAGACCCAGTACTTC	CASSSSGSGETQYF
TRBV7-3	-	few	16	TRBJ2-3	TGTGCCAGCAGCCCGACGCCTTGGGTCGGCACAGATACGCAGTATTTT	CASSPTPWVGTDTQYF
TRBV20-1	TRBD2	-	13	TRBJ2-4	TGCAGTGCTAGTTGGGAGGGCAAAAACATTCAGTACTTC	CSASWEGKNIQYF
TRBV7-9	-	-	15	TRBJ2-7	TGTGCCAGCAGCCTAAGGGGATCAGGTACCTACGAGCAGTACTTC	CASSLRGSGTYEQYF
TRBV12-3/TRBV12-4	TRBD2	few	18	TRBJ2-1	TGTGCCAGCAGTCTCCTAGGGATTAGCGGGAGTATCTACAATGAGCAGTTCTTC	CASSLLGISGSIYNEQFF
TRBV5-1	-	few	13	TRBJ2-3	TGCGCCAGCAGCGGGGCGGGCACAGATACGCAGTATTTT	CASSGAGTDTQYF
TRBV4-3	-	few	16	TRBJ2-3	TGCGCCAGCAGCCAAGCCGGGCCACCTAGCACAGATACGCAGTATTTT	CASSQAGPPSTDTQYF
TRBV12-3/TRBV12-4	-	many	16	TRBJ2-2	TGTGCCAGCAGTCTCCCCGGGCCCCTTTACACCGGGGAGCTGTTTTTT	CASSLPGPLYTGELFF